The T cell receptor beta chain described here comes from a study of identical twins. Each cDNA held unique molecular identifiers, and template switching gave it a universal primer site. TCRdb re-called the 5' RACE reads through MiXCR, storing one row per CDR3 protein. The sample has 520,000 or so distinct CDR3 sequences; 22% are singletons. The data also belong to a second study, concerning T cells expressing NK-cell markers. From that second work: Most of the eight sequenced donors were classified as HCMV-seropositive, and one was classified as seronegative. Top CD8+ clonotypes included the dominant CD3+CD56+NKG2C+ clonotypes in 6 or 7 donors.

This receptor was identified in a young woman in good health. The specimen sequenced was CD4+ T cells sorted from blood.

The CDR3 protein is CASSLAQGEEPQHF. The CDR3 coding sequence is TGCGCCAGCAGCTTGGCCCAGGGGGAAGAGCCCCAGCATTTT. The J gene is TRBJ1-5, the V gene TRBV5-1, with 7 bases identical to TRBD1. The CDR3 extends over 14 amino acids. Germline V CDR1 and CDR2: SGHRS, YFSETQ. J gave up 8 bases and V 0 bases, and 5 bases lay outside the gene matches.